A single T cell receptor (beta chain) is shown here with its context. TCRdb's table, derived via immunoSEQ multiplex PCR, lists solely in-frame clones and lacks some. The sample carries fewer than 25,000 clones, 91% recorded once. The CDR3 runs to 14 residues. Trimming took off 2 bases at V and 2 bases at J, with 9 bases between the two ends. From germline, CDR1 is SGHVS and CDR2 FNYEAQ. The data are from a study of T cell changes during pregnancy in multiple sclerosis. The source material was CD4+ T cells from peripheral blood mononuclear cells, sampled in the third trimester of pregnancy. This clonotype was obtained from a female donor in good health, enrolled as a control in a pregnancy study. The J gene is TRBJ2-5, the V gene TRBV7-6; D perhaps matches TRBD2 (5 bases). The CDR3 loop is CASSLNGEQETQYF. CDR3 bases: TGTGCCAGCAGCTTAAACGGGGAGCAAGAGACCCAGTACTTC.